This TCR beta chain was profiled in a study of blood T cell repertoires in COVID-19. Study overall: Sources were T cells, B-cell-depleted T cells, or PBMCs; the material itself was cDNA or gDNA.

Germline values: CDR1 SGHKS, CDR2 YYEKEE (reference sequence). V was shortened by 6 bases and J by 4 bases, with 16 bases between the two germline ends. CDR3 length: 14 residues. Profiled with immunoSEQ multiplex PCR; TCRdb holds only in-frame clones, not every one. The sample has around 380,000 clones; approximately 87% are singletons. The clonotype comes from a man aged 25 to 45 who had recovered from COVID-19. The rearrangement uses TRBV5-5 and TRBJ1-2, with D hard to call. Sequencing was carried out using PBMCs or T cells enriched from blood (not recorded which). The CDR3 region has the DNA TGTGCCAGCACCTTTCCGGGATTTACCTATGGCTACACCTTC. Residues: CASTFPGFTYGYTF.